This TCR beta chain comes out of a study of blood T cell repertoires in COVID-19. Germline assignment: CDR1 SGHRS and CDR2 YFSETQ. The CDR3 is made up of 14 amino acids. V lost 0 bases and J lost 2, with 8 bases in between. The data were produced by immunoSEQ multiplex PCR, yet TCRdb's version contains in-frame clones alone and is incomplete. The sample gives about 330,000 clones, 70% to 90% of which show up once; roughly 5.3% is in the top ten. Sequences were obtained from PBMCs or T cells enriched from blood (not recorded which). This receptor was taken from a woman in her thirties who had recovered from COVID-19. This chain links TRBV5-1 with TRBJ1-2; no firm D call. The CDR3 region is CASSLGRVNYGYTF. The DNA of the CDR3 is TGCGCCAGCAGCTTGGGGCGGGTGAACTATGGCTACACCTTC.